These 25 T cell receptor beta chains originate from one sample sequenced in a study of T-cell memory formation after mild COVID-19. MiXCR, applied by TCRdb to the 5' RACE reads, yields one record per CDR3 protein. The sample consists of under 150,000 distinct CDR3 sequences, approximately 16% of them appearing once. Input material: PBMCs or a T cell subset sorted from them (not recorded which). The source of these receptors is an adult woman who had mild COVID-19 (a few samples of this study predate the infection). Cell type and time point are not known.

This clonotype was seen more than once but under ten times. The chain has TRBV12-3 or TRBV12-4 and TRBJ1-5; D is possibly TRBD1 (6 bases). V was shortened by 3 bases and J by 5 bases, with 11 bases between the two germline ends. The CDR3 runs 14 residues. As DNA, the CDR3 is TGTGCCAGCAGTTTCTCGGGGGCGTATCAGCCCCAGCATTTT. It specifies CASSFSGAYQPQHF.

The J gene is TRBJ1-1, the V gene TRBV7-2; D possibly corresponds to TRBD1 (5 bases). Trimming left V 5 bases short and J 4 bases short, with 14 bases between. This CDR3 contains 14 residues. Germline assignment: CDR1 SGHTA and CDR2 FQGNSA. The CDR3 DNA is TGTGCCAGCAGCCGCCCCGACAGACGCACTGAAGCTTTCTTT. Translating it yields CASSRPDRRTEAFF.

The CDR3 DNA reads TGCAGCGTTGAAATTGGAAACACCATATATTTT. As protein: CSVEIGNTIYF. The chain couples TRBV29-1 to TRBJ1-3; D remains ambiguous. Trimming pared 2 bases from V and 3 bases from J, leaving 2 bases between. Germline-derived CDR1 and CDR2 are SQVTM and ANQGSEA. The CDR3 is 11 residues long.

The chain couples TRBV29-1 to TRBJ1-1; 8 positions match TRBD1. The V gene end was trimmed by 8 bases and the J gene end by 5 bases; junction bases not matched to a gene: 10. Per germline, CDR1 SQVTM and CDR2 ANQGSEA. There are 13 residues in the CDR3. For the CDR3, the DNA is TGCAGCCCCTCGACAGGGGTGGGGACTGAAGCTTTCTTT. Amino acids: CSPSTGVGTEAFF. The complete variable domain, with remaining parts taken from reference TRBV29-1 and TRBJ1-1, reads SAVISQKPSRDICQRGTSLTIQCQVDSQVTMMFWYRQQPGQSLTLIATANQGSEATYESGFVIDKFPISRPNLTFSTLTVSNMSPEDSSIYLCSPSTGVGTEAFFGQGTRLTVV.

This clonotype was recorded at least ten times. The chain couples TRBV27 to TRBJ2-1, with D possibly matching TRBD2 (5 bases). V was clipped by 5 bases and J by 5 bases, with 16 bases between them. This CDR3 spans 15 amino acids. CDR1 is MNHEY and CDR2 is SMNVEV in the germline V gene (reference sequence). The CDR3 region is CASSPRASRDNEQFF. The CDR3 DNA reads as TGTGCCAGCAGTCCCCGAGCTAGCAGAGACAATGAGCAGTTCTTC.

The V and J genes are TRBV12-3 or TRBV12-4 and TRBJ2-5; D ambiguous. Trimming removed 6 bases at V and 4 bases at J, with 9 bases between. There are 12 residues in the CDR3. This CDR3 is CASRTRGETQYF. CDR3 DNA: TGTGCCAGCAGAACGAGAGGAGAGACCCAGTACTTC.

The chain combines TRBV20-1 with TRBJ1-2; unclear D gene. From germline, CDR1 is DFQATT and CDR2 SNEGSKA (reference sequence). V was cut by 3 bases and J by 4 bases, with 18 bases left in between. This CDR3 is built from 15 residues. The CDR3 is CSASVARDMGYGYTF. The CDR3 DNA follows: TGCAGTGCTAGCGTGGCTCGGGATATGGGCTATGGCTACACCTTC.

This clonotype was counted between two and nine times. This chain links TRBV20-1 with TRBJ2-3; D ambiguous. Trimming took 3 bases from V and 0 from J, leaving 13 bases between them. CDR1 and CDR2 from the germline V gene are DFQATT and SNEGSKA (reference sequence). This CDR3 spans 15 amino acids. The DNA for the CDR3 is TGCAGTGCTAGTGACCGAACGGCGAGCACAGATACGCAGTATTTT. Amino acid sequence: CSASDRTASTDTQYF.

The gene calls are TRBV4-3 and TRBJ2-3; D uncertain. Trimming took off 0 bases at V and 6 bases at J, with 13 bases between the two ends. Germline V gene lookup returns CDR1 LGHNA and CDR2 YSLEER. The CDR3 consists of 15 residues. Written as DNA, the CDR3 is TGCGCCAGCAGCCAAGATTCGCGGCTTTCGGATACGCAGTATTTT. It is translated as CASSQDSRLSDTQYF.

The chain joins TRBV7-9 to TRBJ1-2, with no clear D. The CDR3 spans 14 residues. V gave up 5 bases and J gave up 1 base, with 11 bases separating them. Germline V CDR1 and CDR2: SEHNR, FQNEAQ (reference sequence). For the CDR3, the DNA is TGTGCCAGCAGCCGAACCGGGCTTAACTATGGCTACACCTTC. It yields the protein CASSRTGLNYGYTF.

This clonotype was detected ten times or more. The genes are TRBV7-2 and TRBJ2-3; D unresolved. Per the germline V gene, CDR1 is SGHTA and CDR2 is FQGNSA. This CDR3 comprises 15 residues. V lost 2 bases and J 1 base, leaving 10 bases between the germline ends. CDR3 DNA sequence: TGTGCCAGCAGCTTAAACAAGGCTGGCACAGATACGCAGTATTTT. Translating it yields CASSLNKAGTDTQYF.

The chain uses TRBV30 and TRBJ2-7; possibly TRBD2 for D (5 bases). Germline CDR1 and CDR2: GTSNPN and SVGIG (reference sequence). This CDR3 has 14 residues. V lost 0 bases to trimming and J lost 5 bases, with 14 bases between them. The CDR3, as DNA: TGTGCCTGGAGTGTACTAGGGATCGAGGACGAGCAGTACTTC. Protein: CAWSVLGIEDEQYF.

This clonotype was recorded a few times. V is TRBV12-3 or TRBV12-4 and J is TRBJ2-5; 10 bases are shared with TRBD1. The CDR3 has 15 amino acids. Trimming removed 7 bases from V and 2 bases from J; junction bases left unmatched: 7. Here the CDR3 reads CASTPGQGLQETQYF. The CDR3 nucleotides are TGTGCCAGCACCCCGGGACAGGGGTTACAAGAGACCCAGTACTTC.

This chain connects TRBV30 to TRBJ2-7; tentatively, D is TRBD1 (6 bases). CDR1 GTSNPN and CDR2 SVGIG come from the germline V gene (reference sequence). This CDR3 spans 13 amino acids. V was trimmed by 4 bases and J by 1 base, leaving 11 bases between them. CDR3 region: CAWTQQGSYEQYF. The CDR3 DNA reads TGTGCCTGGACTCAACAGGGATCCTACGAGCAGTACTTC. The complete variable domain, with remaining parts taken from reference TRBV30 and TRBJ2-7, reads SQTIHQWPATLVQPVGSPLSLECTVEGTSNPNLYWYRQAAGRGLQLLFYSVGIGQISSEVPQNLSASRPQDRQFILSSKKLLLSDSGFYLCAWTQQGSYEQYFGPGTRLTVT.

The CDR3, as DNA: TGTGCCAGCAGTTTATCCCTAGCGGGTAGCACAGATACGCAGTATTTT. Translation gives CASSLSLAGSTDTQYF. The chain recombines TRBV28 with TRBJ2-3; 8 bases line up with TRBD2. The CDR3 is made up of 16 amino acids. V lost 1 base to trimming and J lost 0 bases; unmatched junction nucleotides: 3. CDR1 and CDR2 (germline): MDHEN, SYDVKM.

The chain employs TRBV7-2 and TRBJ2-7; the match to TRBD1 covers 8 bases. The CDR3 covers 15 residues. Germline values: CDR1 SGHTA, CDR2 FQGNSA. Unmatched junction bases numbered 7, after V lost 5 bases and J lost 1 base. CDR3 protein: CASSRQGKVSYEQYF. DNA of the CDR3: TGTGCCAGCAGCCGACAGGGGAAAGTATCCTACGAGCAGTACTTC. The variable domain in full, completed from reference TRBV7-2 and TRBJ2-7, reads GAGVSQSPSNKVTEKGKDVELRCDPISGHTALYWYRQSLGQGLEFLIYFQGNSAPDKSGLPSDRFSAERTGGSVSTLTIQRTQQEDSAVYLCASSRQGKVSYEQYFGPGTRLTVT.

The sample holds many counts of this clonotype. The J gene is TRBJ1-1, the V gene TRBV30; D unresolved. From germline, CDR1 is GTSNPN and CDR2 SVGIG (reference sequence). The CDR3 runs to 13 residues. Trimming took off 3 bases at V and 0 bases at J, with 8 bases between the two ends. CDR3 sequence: CAWSGGVNTEAFF. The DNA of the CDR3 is TGTGCCTGGAGCGGCGGAGTGAACACTGAAGCTTTCTTT. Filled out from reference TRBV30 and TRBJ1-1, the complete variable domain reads SQTIHQWPATLVQPVGSPLSLECTVEGTSNPNLYWYRQAAGRGLQLLFYSVGIGQISSEVPQNLSASRPQDRQFILSSKKLLLSDSGFYLCAWSGGVNTEAFFGQGTRLTVV.

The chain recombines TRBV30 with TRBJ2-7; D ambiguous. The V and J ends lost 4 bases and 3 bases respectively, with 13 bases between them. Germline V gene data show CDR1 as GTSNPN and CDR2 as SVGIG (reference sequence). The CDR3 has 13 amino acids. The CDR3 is CAWNFRLHYEQYF. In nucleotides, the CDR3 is TGTGCCTGGAATTTCAGGCTCCACTACGAGCAGTACTTC.

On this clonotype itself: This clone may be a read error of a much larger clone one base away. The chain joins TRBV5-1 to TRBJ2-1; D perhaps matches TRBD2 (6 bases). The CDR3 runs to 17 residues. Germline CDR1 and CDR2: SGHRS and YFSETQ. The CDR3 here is CASRLGNGRLAYNEQFF. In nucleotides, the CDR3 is TGCGCCAGCAGATTGGGGAACGGGCGACTAGCCTACAATGAGCAGTTCTTC.

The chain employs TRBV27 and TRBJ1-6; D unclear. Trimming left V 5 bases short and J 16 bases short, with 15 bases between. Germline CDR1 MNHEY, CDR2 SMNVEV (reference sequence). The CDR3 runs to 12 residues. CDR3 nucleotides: TGTGCCAGCAGTCACTATGGGAATTCTCTCCACTTT. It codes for CASSHYGNSLHF.

The CDR3 DNA reads TGTGCCAGCAGCTTAGGGATCCGGGGGAGCTCCTATAATTCACCCCTCCACTTT. Its protein is CASSLGIRGSSYNSPLHF. This sequence joins TRBV7-6 and TRBJ1-6, with TRBD1 as a possible D gene (5 bases). The V end was cut by 1 base, the J end by 0 bases, with 13 bases between. The CDR3 totals 18 residues. The germline gives CDR1 SGHVS, CDR2 FNYEAQ.

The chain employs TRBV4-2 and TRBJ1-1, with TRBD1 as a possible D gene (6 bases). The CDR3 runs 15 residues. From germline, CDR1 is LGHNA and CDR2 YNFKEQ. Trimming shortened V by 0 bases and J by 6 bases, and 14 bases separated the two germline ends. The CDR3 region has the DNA TGTGCCAGCAGCCAAGATTCCGAGGGGGTCTCTGAAGCTTTCTTT. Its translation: CASSQDSEGVSEAFF.

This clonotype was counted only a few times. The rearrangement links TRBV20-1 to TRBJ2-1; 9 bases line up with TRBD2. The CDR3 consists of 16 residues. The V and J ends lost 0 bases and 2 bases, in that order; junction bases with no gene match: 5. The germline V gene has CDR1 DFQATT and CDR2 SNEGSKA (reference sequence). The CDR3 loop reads CSARDFASGTYNEQFF. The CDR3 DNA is TGCAGTGCTAGAGATTTCGCTAGCGGGACCTACAATGAGCAGTTCTTC.

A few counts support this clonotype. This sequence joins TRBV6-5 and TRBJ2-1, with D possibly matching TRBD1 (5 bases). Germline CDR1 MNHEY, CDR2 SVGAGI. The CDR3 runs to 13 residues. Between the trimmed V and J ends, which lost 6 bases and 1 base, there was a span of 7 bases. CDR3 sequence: CASSRQSYNEQFF. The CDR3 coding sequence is TGTGCCAGCAGCCGACAGTCCTACAATGAGCAGTTCTTC.

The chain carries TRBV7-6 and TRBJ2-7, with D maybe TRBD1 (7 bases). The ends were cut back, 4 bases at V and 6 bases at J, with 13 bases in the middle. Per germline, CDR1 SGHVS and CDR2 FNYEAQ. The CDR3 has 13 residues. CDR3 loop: CASSSNRGGEQYF. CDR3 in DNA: TGTGCCAGCAGCTCCAACAGGGGAGGCGAGCAGTACTTC.